These T cell receptor beta chains were read from a single sample in a study of blood T cell repertoires in COVID-19. Only in-frame clones appear in the TCRdb table, and some are missing; sequencing was by immunoSEQ multiplex PCR. The data hold a few hundred thousand clones, with around nine tenths observed a single time. Sequences were obtained from PBMCs or T cells enriched from blood (not recorded which). The receptors here all came from a woman aged 25 to 39 who had been exposed to COVID-19. CDR3s include the opening cysteine and the closing phenylalanine or tryptophan. Each record gives: clone size, V gene, D gene, J gene, CDR3 DNA, CDR3 protein. A D gene is named only where the DNA matches it firmly. Size is omitted from some rows. Given values are once, few, many or a class for expanded clones.

NA	TRBV19	TRBD1	TRBJ1-5	TGTGCCAGTAGTACCGGGGACAGGAATCAGCCCCAGCATTTT	CASSTGDRNQPQHF
NA	TRBV18	NA	TRBJ1-1	TGTGCCAGCTCACCGTCCGGACTCTCTGAAGCTTTCTTT	CASSPSGLSEAFF
NA	TRBV13	TRBD1	TRBJ2-1	TGTGCCAGCAGCCCCAAAGGGCCGGGACAGGGATTAATGAGGCAGTTCTTC	CASSPKGPGQGLMRQFF
NA	TRBV24-1	NA	TRBJ1-5	TGTGCCGCCCAGGGAAATAGCAATCAGCCCCAGCATTTT	CAAQGNSNQPQHF
NA	TRBV19	NA	TRBJ2-7	TGTGCCAGTAGTCACAACAGGGTAAGCTCCTACGAGCAGTACTTC	CASSHNRVSSYEQYF
NA	TRBV10-3	NA	TRBJ2-5	TGTGCCATCAGTGGGGGCATAGGGGAGACCCAGTACTTC	CAISGGIGETQYF
NA	TRBV5-1	TRBD1	TRBJ2-5	TGCGCCAGCAGCCCGAGGACAGGGGGCTGGGAGACCCAGTACTTC	CASSPRTGGWETQYF
NA	TRBV6-6	NA	TRBJ1-2	TGTGCCAGCAGTTACAGGGGAACAGTCGTCTATGGCTACACCTTC	CASSYRGTVVYGYTF
NA	TRBV5-1	TRBD2	TRBJ2-7	TGCGCCAGCAGCTTGCCTAGCGGGGGGGATTGGTCCTACGAGCAGTACTTC	CASSLPSGGDWSYEQYF
NA	TRBV12-3/TRBV12-4	NA	TRBJ2-7	TGTGCCAGCAGCCCGACCCGGCGGGGCGAGCAGTACTTC	CASSPTRRGEQYF
NA	TRBV6-1	NA	TRBJ1-6	TGTGCCAGCAGTGAAGTAGCAGGGTCAAATTCACCCCTCCACTTT	CASSEVAGSNSPLHF
few	TRBV7-2	NA	TRBJ1-1	TGTGCCAGCAGCCGGAACAGGGTGATCAACACTGAAGCTTTCTTT	CASSRNRVINTEAFF
NA	TRBV5-1	TRBD2	TRBJ2-5	TGCGCCAGCAGCTTTAGCGGGAACCAAGAGACCCAGTACTTC	CASSFSGNQETQYF
NA	TRBV19	NA	TRBJ1-1	TGTGCCAGTAGTATAGAGGCACAGACGAACACTGAAGCTTTCTTT	CASSIEAQTNTEAFF
NA	TRBV15	TRBD1	TRBJ1-6	TGTGCCACCAGCAGAGGACAGGGCGGGAATTCACCCCTCCACTTT	CATSRGQGGNSPLHF
NA	TRBV15	NA	TRBJ1-2	TGTGCCACCAGCAGAGATCCATGGCAGGCCTTGGTCTATGGCTACACCTTC	CATSRDPWQALVYGYTF
NA	TRBV5-5	TRBD1	TRBJ2-2	TGTGCCAGCAGCTTTTTACCGGGACAGGGGGCACGTACAACCGGGGAGCTGTTTTTT	CASSFLPGQGARTTGELFF
NA	TRBV19	NA	TRBJ1-5	TGTGCCAGTACCTCACAGGGTTGGTTTTTCCAGCCCCAGCATTTT	CASTSQGWFFQPQHF
NA	TRBV9	TRBD1	TRBJ1-5	TGTGCCAGCAGCGTAGACGGGACAGAGGGTCGGCCCCAGCATTTT	CASSVDGTEGRPQHF
NA	TRBV7-6	NA	TRBJ2-3	TGTGCCAGCAGCACGTACTCGGGTGTCGCAGATACGCAGTATTTT	CASSTYSGVADTQYF
once	TRBV14	NA	TRBJ2-7	TGTGCCAGCAGCCAAGGGGCAGGACTCAGCTACGAGCAGTACTTC	CASSQGAGLSYEQYF
once	TRBV24-1	NA	TRBJ2-2	TGTGCCACCAGTGATTTTCCGGACATAACCTCGAACACCGGGGAGCTGTTTTTT	CATSDFPDITSNTGELFF
few	TRBV2	NA	TRBJ1-2	TGTGCCAGCAGTGAAGGAGTGGGTCAGGGATATGGCTACACCTTC	CASSEGVGQGYGYTF
NA	TRBV27	TRBD1	TRBJ1-2	TGTGCCAGCAGTAGGAGGGGGCAAGATGGCTACACCTTC	CASSRRGQDGYTF
NA	TRBV10-3	TRBD1	TRBJ2-5	TGTGCCATCAGTGCGAACAGGGGTAGGGAGACCCAGTACTTC	CAISANRGRETQYF
NA	TRBV5-4	NA	TRBJ1-4	TGTGCCAGCAGCTCAGGTGCAACTAATGAAAAACTGTTTTTT	CASSSGATNEKLFF
NA	TRBV7-9	NA	TRBJ1-3	TGTGCCAGCAGCCCAGCCAGGGGATCTGGAAACACCATATATTTT	CASSPARGSGNTIYF
NA	TRBV5-8	TRBD1	TRBJ1-6	TGTGCCAGCAGCTTGAACTCTGGGACAGGGTCATATAATTCACCCCTCCACTTT	CASSLNSGTGSYNSPLHF
NA	TRBV10-3	TRBD1	TRBJ1-2	TGTGCCATCAGCCCGGACAGGGATGGCTACACCTTC	CAISPDRDGYTF
NA	TRBV5-5	NA	TRBJ1-6	TGTGCCAGCAGCTTGCAAGGGGATTCACCCCTCCACTTT	CASSLQGDSPLHF
NA	TRBV12-3/TRBV12-4	NA	TRBJ2-7	TGTGCCAGCAGTATAACCTACGAGCAGTACTTC	CASSITYEQYF
NA	TRBV5-1	TRBD1	TRBJ2-3	TGCGCCAGCAGTTTGGGACAGTCTAGCACAGATACGCAGTATTTT	CASSLGQSSTDTQYF
NA	TRBV2	TRBD1	TRBJ1-2	TGTGCCAGCAAAAACCAGGGTCTCCAGGGGGGCCACTATGGCTACACCTTC	CASKNQGLQGGHYGYTF
NA	TRBV6-5	TRBD1	TRBJ1-1	TGTGCCAGCAGTCGGACTCCAGGGGGCACTGAAGCTTTCTTT	CASSRTPGGTEAFF
NA	TRBV24-1	TRBD1	TRBJ1-1	TGTGCCACCACCGACAGGGAAGGCACTGAAGCTTTCTTT	CATTDREGTEAFF
few	TRBV12-5	NA	TRBJ1-3	TGTGCTAGTGGTTTGGGTGGAGACTCTTACTCTGGAAACACCATATATTTT	CASGLGGDSYSGNTIYF
NA	TRBV5-1	TRBD2	TRBJ2-3	TGCGCCAGCAGCTGGAACCCTAGCGGGGTTACAGATACGCAGTATTTT	CASSWNPSGVTDTQYF
once	TRBV27	NA	TRBJ1-1	TGTGCCAGCAGTTTATTTAGGGGAGGCAACACTGAAGCTTTCTTT	CASSLFRGGNTEAFF
NA	TRBV7-2	TRBD2	TRBJ2-3	TGTGCCAGCAGCTCCTCTAGACTAGCGGGGCTCACAGATACGCAGTATTTT	CASSSSRLAGLTDTQYF
NA	TRBV28	NA	TRBJ1-1	TGTGCCAGCAGTCTCTCCGGGAGGAACACTGAAGCTTTCTTT	CASSLSGRNTEAFF
NA	TRBV7-9	TRBD1	TRBJ2-1	TGTGCCAGCAGCCCGACAGGGTACTACAATGAGCAGTTCTTC	CASSPTGYYNEQFF
NA	TRBV4-1	TRBD2	TRBJ2-3	TGCGCCAGCAGCCAAGGAGCGGGGGGGGAAGATACGCAGTATTTT	CASSQGAGGEDTQYF
NA	TRBV9	NA	TRBJ2-2	TGTGCCAGCAGCTCAAGAGGGGGGGTGGACACCGGGGAGCTGTTTTTT	CASSSRGGVDTGELFF
once	TRBV13	NA	TRBJ2-2	TGTGCCAGCAGCACCGACATAGCCGGGGAGCTGTTTTTT	CASSTDIAGELFF
NA	TRBV9	TRBD2	TRBJ2-1	TGTGCCAGCAGCGTCATTGCGGGGGGGCGAAATGAGCAGTTCTTC	CASSVIAGGRNEQFF
NA	TRBV6-2/TRBV6-3	TRBD2	TRBJ2-7	TGTGCCAGCAGTTCTAGCGGGGGAGCGGGCGAGCAGTACTTC	CASSSSGGAGEQYF
NA	TRBV12-3/TRBV12-4	NA	TRBJ2-1	TGTGCCAGCACCCAGGCCGGGGGTGAGCAGTTCTTC	CASTQAGGEQFF
NA	TRBV18	TRBD2	TRBJ2-5	TGTGCCAGCTCACCAAGCGGGGCGGGCGAGAAGACCCAGTACTTC	CASSPSGAGEKTQYF
NA	TRBV5-4	NA	TRBJ1-2	TGTGCCAGCAGCCGGCCGGGACATAACTATGGCTACACCTTC	CASSRPGHNYGYTF
NA	TRBV18	TRBD1	TRBJ1-2	TGTGCCAGCTCACCCCGCACTGAGACAGGGGGCTGGGATGGCTACACCTTC	CASSPRTETGGWDGYTF
NA	TRBV18	TRBD2	TRBJ2-2	TGTGCCAGCTCACCCGCGGATAGCGGGGGCCTGAACACCGGGGAGCTGTTTTTT	CASSPADSGGLNTGELFF
NA	TRBV5-1	TRBD1	TRBJ2-7	TGCGCCAGCAGCTTGGCGGGACAGGGCTACGAGCAGTACTTC	CASSLAGQGYEQYF
NA	TRBV24-1	TRBD1	TRBJ2-1	TGTGCCACCAGTGATACGGGACAGGGAAGGGGCAATGAGCAGTTCTTC	CATSDTGQGRGNEQFF